The entry below gives a single T cell receptor beta chain sequence along with its context. Over several immunoSEQ plates, each subset's genomic DNA was distributed in even portions. Around 32,000 T cell genomes, or approximately 190 ng DNA, went into the sorted-subset replicate PCRs. In the original workflow: Filtering differed since immunoSEQ provided only junctions, with no quality scores. TCRdb's table, derived via immunoSEQ multiplex PCR, lists solely in-frame clones and lacks some. The V and J calls and the clone size are those of that table, but D and trimming were determined from the DNA. The sample records some 1.5 million clones, approximately 97% being singletons. This sample is drawn from a study of shared clonotypes between healthy human individuals. Study in general: Three plates were used per donor for CD4 naive, three for CD4 memory, two for CD8 naive and one for CD8 memory.

Sequencing input: naive CD4+ T cells sorted from blood. Subset described: CD45RA+ positively selected. The receptor's source is a man aged 30-40 years in good health.

Written as DNA, the CDR3 is TGTGCCAGCAGCATTTCCCCCACAAGGAACACTGAAGCTTTCTTT. Its translation: CASSISPTRNTEAFF. V and J are TRBV5-5 and TRBJ1-1; D is ambiguous. V lost 4 bases to trimming and J lost 1 base, with 14 bases between them. This CDR3 comprises 15 residues. Germline CDR1 reads SGHKS; CDR2 reads YYEKEE (reference sequence).